This T cell receptor (beta chain) was sequenced during a study of blood T cell repertoires in COVID-19. Turning to the study itself: COVID-19 samples collected from the United States, Italy and Spain covered acute and convalescent phases. The cDNA or gDNA used as material had been derived from T cells, B-cell-depleted T cells, or PBMCs.

The ends lost 3 bases at V and 5 bases at J; junction bases unmatched: 1. CDR3 length equals 14 residues. Germline CDR1 and CDR2: LNHDA and SQIVND (reference sequence). As originally analysed: Reference gene primers were amplified, and this amplification served to estimate nucleated cell counts. TCRdb's table, derived via immunoSEQ multiplex PCR, lists solely in-frame clones and lacks some. The V and J calls and the clone size are those of that table, but D and trimming were determined from the DNA. The sample has 110,000 or so clones, approximately 88% seen once. The TCR sequence derives from a woman in her thirties or forties with acute or convalescent COVID-19. This chain links TRBV19 with TRBJ2-4; 10 bases align to TRBD1. Sequencing input: peripheral blood. Here the CDR3 DNA reads TGTGCCAGTAGTATTGGGACAGGGGAAAACATTCAGTACTTC. It specifies CASSIGTGENIQYF.